What follows is one T cell receptor (beta chain) and its context. Its antigen is not known. This sample was taken from a study of cytomegalovirus exposure and HLA in healthy donors. Study details: A subsequent analysis stated that the approximately 120 validation repertoires were run on the same platform as the roughly 670 first-cohort repertoires.

Clones were sequenced by immunoSEQ multiplex PCR, and TCRdb holds only the in-frame ones, with some missing. The repertoire consists of about 120,000 clones, with 89% occurring once and the leading ten covering around 1.1%. Study findings and constraints: The authors confirmed in vitro that three CMV-associated chains were specific for CMV antigens. The classifier reportedly diagnosed cytomegalovirus status with high sensitivity and specificity.

What was sequenced was PBMCs. The sequence was collected from a woman between 18 and 30 years old in good health and CMV-seronegative.

The DNA of the CDR3 is TGTGCCAGCAGTTACGAGGTCGGATCCTACGAGCAGTACTTC. Protein: CASSYEVGSYEQYF. This chain links TRBV6-5 with TRBJ2-7; D unresolved. Germline V gene sequence: CDR1 MNHEY, CDR2 SVGAGI. Trimming removed 2 bases at V and 1 base at J, with 9 bases between. The CDR3 is 14 amino acids.